The TCR beta chain described here comes from a study of T cell responses to AZD1222 COVID-19 vaccine (dated by TCRdb to 2020 to 2023). Regarding the research as a whole: AZD1222 recipients with second doses at about 4 weeks or about 12 weeks were pooled, because spike-specific TCR depth and breadth did not differ between schedules. TCR sequencing was performed for fewer than 250 trial participants, of whom roughly 200 were given two doses of AZD1222 and 26 were given two doses of MenACWY control vaccine. Enrollment into the trials was organized by age into subgroups of 18-55, 56-69 and 70-plus years, and those subgroups contained about 160, 30 and 59 TCR-sequenced participants, respectively.

On this clone: Which antigen it targets is not known. No much larger clonotype is one base removed from it; base qualities were not supplied.

The CDR1 and CDR2 encoded by the germline V gene are MNHEY and SVGEGT. The CDR3, cysteine through phenylalanine, is 17 amino acids long. Left in the record is the CDR3 DNA by itself, 51 bases read in frame from the first base. From V the trimming removes 2 bases and from J it removes 3 bases, while the gene matches leave 7 bases of the junction unaccounted for. The investigation overall reported the following: A significant rise in spike-specific TCR breadth and depth was observed after two AZD1222 doses relative to day 0 and relative to MenACWY recipients. Vaccine-associated CD4 TCRs spanned the whole spike protein, with dominant responses in regions 160-218 and 743-854. Only five to seven AZD1222 recipients were SARS-CoV-2 seropositive at baseline, limiting conclusions about previously exposed vaccinees. The 56-69-year group was small, and its depth increase did not reach significance, likely because of low power. Most participants were white British and females outnumbered males, and the authors suggested that clonal diversity may have been underestimated. No day 14 peak-response samples were available, so repertoires were characterized only after the peak T cell response. Reportedly, almost half of the unique spike-specific TCRs recognized epitopes lying outside the regions that are mutated in the B.1.351 and B.1.1.7 variants.

The CDR3 regions of human TCRbeta chains were subjected to immunosequencing. The source study handled its data this way. TCRs in the repertoires were compared against a reference library of SARS-CoV-2-specific TCRs that had been generated with the MIRA antigen-specificity platform. Breadth was defined as the fraction of unique TCRs that were SARS-CoV-2-associated, and depth was defined as the fraction of total T cells that were SARS-CoV-2-associated. Using the MIRA data, every spike-specific TCR was mapped to the spike region that the TCR reacted to and assigned to either a CD4 or a CD8 class. Log10-transformed breadth and depth values were compared by one-way ANOVA with Sidak's multiple comparisons tests. TCRdb took over this immuneACCESS table, retaining in-frame rearrangements with V and J assigned. Such tables are incomplete; in checked studies, under half of the missing clones stem from an unresolved V gene, and the remainder is unexplained. The V and J calls and clone size come from that table; D and trimming were worked out from the DNA. The sample contains about 130,000 clones, 92% of them found a single time. Roughly 4% of the sample goes to the ten largest clones.

What this sample's time point label stands for: baseline before first vaccination. Samples from vaccinated people were obtained from the UK trials COV001 and COV002, which included a single-blind randomized controlled phase 2/3 trial of AZD1222 (ChAdOx1 nCoV-19) in healthy adults. Trial participant PBMC samples were collected at day 0 and day 28 after the second dose for TCRbeta chain sequencing. Sequences were derived from peripheral blood, sampled on day 0 of AZD1222 vaccination. The rearrangement combines TRBV6-2 or TRBV6-3 with TRBJ2-2; 9 bases in the junction line up with TRBD2. The clonotype originates from an adult in good health. The CDR3 has the sequence CASSYRSSGTDTGELFF. The DNA reads as follows: TGTGCCAGCAGTTACCGGTCTAGCGGGACTGACACCGGGGAGCTGTTTTTT.